Shown below are 16 T cell receptor beta chains from a single sample sequenced in a study of T cell changes during pregnancy in multiple sclerosis. The method was immunoSEQ multiplex PCR; TCRdb's version includes in-frame clones alone and lacks a portion of them. The sample holds 35,000 to 45,000 clones; 91% are singletons and the top ten take roughly 1.8%. Material: CD4+ T cells from peripheral blood mononuclear cells, obtained after pregnancy. These receptors were collected from a female donor in good health, enrolled as a control in a pregnancy study.

The chain couples TRBV2 to TRBJ2-3, with TRBD2 as a possible D gene (6 bases). Germline CDR1 reads SNHLY; CDR2 reads FYNNEI. The CDR3 spans 12 residues. V shed 6 bases and J shed 5 bases, with 9 bases lying between them. The CDR3 region is CASRMGGDTQYF. CDR3 DNA sequence: TGTGCCAGCAGGATGGGGGGAGATACGCAGTATTTT.

In regard to this clone: The germline gene is not matched at one end of the junction; a read error may be the cause. The chain is built from TRBV5-4 and TRBJ2-3; 9 bases map to TRBD2. CDR1 is SGHNT and CDR2 is YYREEE in the germline V gene (reference sequence). The CDR3 loop spans 15 amino acids. CDR3: CASTLARGGLDTQYF. The CDR3, as DNA: TGTGCCAGCACCTTGGCGCGGGGGGGCCTAGATACGCAGTATTTT.

This clone has only a few counts. The rearrangement uses TRBV7-2 and TRBJ1-1; perhaps TRBD1 as D (5 bases). The CDR3 has 13 residues. The germline V gene has CDR1 SGHTA and CDR2 FQGNSA. Trimming left V 4 bases short and J 7 bases short, with 13 bases between. CDR3 bases: TGTGCCAGCAGCTCTGGAAGGGGTGTTGAAGCTTTCTTT. Amino acids: CASSSGRGVEAFF.

V gene TRBV5-1 combines with J gene TRBJ2-2; weak D call: TRBD2 (5 bases). The CDR3 runs to 14 residues. Germline CDR1 is SGHRS and CDR2 is YFSETQ. V lost 0 bases, J lost 7 bases, and 10 bases lay in between. DNA for the CDR3: TGCGCCAGCAGCTTGGCTTTAGGGAGCGGGGAGCTGTTTTTT. This encodes CASSLALGSGELFF.

The chain is built from TRBV4-3 and TRBJ2-1, with 7 bases lining up with TRBD2. The CDR3 sequence is 15 residues long. Germline V gives CDR1 LGHNA, CDR2 YSLEER. V gave up 4 bases and J gave up 3 bases; unmatched junction bases: 6. The CDR3 reads CASSLGTTNYNEQFF. CDR3 DNA sequence: TGCGCCAGCAGCCTCGGGACTACCAACTACAATGAGCAGTTCTTC.

The chain combines TRBV7-9 with TRBJ2-7, with D possibly being TRBD2 (5 bases). From germline, CDR1 is SEHNR and CDR2 FQNEAQ (reference sequence). The CDR3 loop spans 11 amino acids. V shed 10 bases and J shed 2 bases, with 9 bases lying between them. CDR3 coding DNA: TGTGCCACCGGGGTTACCTACGAGCAGTACTTC. Translating gives CATGVTYEQYF.

The chain uses TRBV5-1 and TRBJ2-1; D possibly corresponds to TRBD2 (5 bases). Trimming left V 3 bases short and J 7 bases short, with 8 bases between. Germline CDR1 is SGHRS and CDR2 is YFSETQ. This CDR3 region has 12 residues. CDR3 loop: CASSSRGNEQFF. CDR3 sequence (DNA): TGCGCCAGCAGCTCCCGGGGTAATGAGCAGTTCTTC.

This chain connects TRBV7-6 to TRBJ1-6; D remains ambiguous. This CDR3 region has 13 residues. In germline, CDR1 is SGHVS, CDR2 FNYEAQ. With 1 base removed from V and 6 bases from J, the gap between germline ends came to 4 bases. CDR3: CASSLGLNSPLHF. The CDR3 nucleotides read TGTGCCAGCAGCTTAGGACTTAATTCACCCCTCCACTTT. The entire variable domain, with the rest obtained from reference TRBV7-6 and TRBJ1-6, is as follows: GAGVSQSPRYKVTKRGQDVALRCDPISGHVSLYWYRQALGQGPEFLTYFNYEAQQDKSGLPNDRFSAERPEGSISTLTIQRTEQRDSAMYRCASSLGLNSPLHFGNGTRLTVT.

This chain joins TRBV28 and TRBJ2-1, with TRBD1 as a possible D gene (5 bases). This CDR3 comprises 12 residues. Per germline, CDR1 MDHEN and CDR2 SYDVKM. V was cut by 3 bases and J by 8 bases, with 8 bases left in between. CDR3 loop: CASSLARDEQFF. In DNA form, the CDR3 reads TGTGCCAGCAGTTTGGCCAGGGATGAGCAGTTCTTC.

The chain couples TRBV2 to TRBJ2-7, with a tentative D call TRBD2 (5 bases). The CDR3 length is 12 residues. Trimming removed 6 bases from V and 5 bases from J, with 11 bases in between. CDR1 is SNHLY, CDR2 FYNNEI, per germline. The CDR3 bases are TGTGCCAGCAGGAGGGAGAGGAACGAGCAGTACTTC. Protein: CASRRERNEQYF.

J is TRBJ2-7 and V is TRBV6-5; TRBD1 might be the D (5 bases). From germline, CDR1 is MNHEY and CDR2 SVGAGI. This CDR3 is 13 amino acids long. Trimming pared 7 bases from V and 5 bases from J, leaving 15 bases between. The CDR3 spells CASKSGFSDEQYF. DNA of the CDR3: TGTGCCAGCAAATCAGGGTTCAGTGACGAGCAGTACTTC.

The chain links TRBV11-3 to TRBJ2-1; 9 bases are shared with TRBD1. CDR1 and CDR2 from the germline V gene are SGHNT and YENEEA. The CDR3 is 16 amino acids. Unmatched junction bases numbered 6, after V lost 0 bases and J lost 6 bases. The CDR3 nucleotides are TGTGCCAGCAGCTTAGATGGGACAGGGTTCGTCAATGAGCAGTTCTTC. Translated: CASSLDGTGFVNEQFF.

The chain joins TRBV13 to TRBJ2-1; 9 bases are shared with TRBD2. With 2 bases clipped from V and 9 bases from J, the junction kept 5 bases outside the gene matches. The CDR3 consists of 14 residues. Germline V lookup: CDR1 PRHDT, CDR2 FYEKMQ (reference sequence). CDR3 amino acids: CASSLRRGGPEQFF. In nucleotides, the CDR3 is TGTGCCAGCAGCTTAAGGCGGGGGGGCCCTGAGCAGTTCTTC. Complete variable domain (other parts from reference TRBV13 and TRBJ2-1): AAGVIQSPRHLIKEKRETATLKCYPIPRHDTVYWYQQGPGQDPQFLISFYEKMQSDKGSIPDRFSAQQFSDYHSELNMSSLELGDSALYFCASSLRRGGPEQFFGPGTRLTVL.

The V call is TRBV7-2, the J call TRBJ2-3, with a weak D call TRBD2 (5 bases). The V and J ends lost 0 bases and 2 bases respectively, with 12 bases between them. The CDR3 is 16 amino acids. The germline V gene has CDR1 SGHTA and CDR2 FQGNSA. CDR3 region: CASSLALYGDTDTQYF. The CDR3 nucleotides are TGTGCCAGCAGCTTAGCGCTATACGGGGACACAGATACGCAGTATTTT. Complete variable domain (other parts from reference TRBV7-2 and TRBJ2-3): GAGVSQSPSNKVTEKGKDVELRCDPISGHTALYWYRQSLGQGLEFLIYFQGNSAPDKSGLPSDRFSAERTGGSVSTLTIQRTQQEDSAVYLCASSLALYGDTDTQYFGPGTRLTVL.

In its sample, this clone was seen a few times. V gene TRBV18 combines with J gene TRBJ1-6, with D possibly TRBD1 on 5 matching bases. Trimming stripped 6 bases from V and 0 bases from J, with 12 bases between. Per the germline V gene, CDR1 is KGHSH and CDR2 is LQKENI. The CDR3 contains 16 residues. The CDR3 region is CASSQQESSYNSPLHF. For the CDR3, the DNA is TGTGCCAGCTCTCAACAGGAGAGCTCCTATAATTCACCCCTCCACTTT.

The chain couples TRBV5-6 to TRBJ2-1; tentative D call: TRBD2 (5 bases). V was clipped by 4 bases and J by 8 bases, with 22 bases between them. The CDR3 is 16 residues long. The V gene's germline CDR1 is SGHDT and CDR2 YYEEEE. The CDR3 reads CASSPEKTPGSDEQFF. CDR3 bases: TGTGCCAGCAGCCCCGAGAAGACTCCGGGGAGCGATGAGCAGTTCTTC.